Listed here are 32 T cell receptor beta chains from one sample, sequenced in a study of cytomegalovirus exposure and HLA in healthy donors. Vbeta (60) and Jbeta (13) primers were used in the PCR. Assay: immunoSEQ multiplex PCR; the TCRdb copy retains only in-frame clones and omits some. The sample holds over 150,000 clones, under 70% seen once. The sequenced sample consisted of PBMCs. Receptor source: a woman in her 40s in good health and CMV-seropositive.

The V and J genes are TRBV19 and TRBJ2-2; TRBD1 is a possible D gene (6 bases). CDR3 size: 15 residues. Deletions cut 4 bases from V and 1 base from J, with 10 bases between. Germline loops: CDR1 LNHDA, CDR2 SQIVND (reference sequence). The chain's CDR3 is CASSSPGQNTGELFF. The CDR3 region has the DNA TGTGCCAGTAGTAGCCCGGGACAGAACACCGGGGAGCTGTTTTTT.

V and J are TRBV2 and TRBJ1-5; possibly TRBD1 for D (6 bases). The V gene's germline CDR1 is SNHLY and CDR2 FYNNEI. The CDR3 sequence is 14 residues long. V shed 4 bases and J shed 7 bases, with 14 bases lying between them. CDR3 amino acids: CASSGGGQGQPQHF. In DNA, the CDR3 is TGTGCCAGCAGTGGGGGGGGGCAGGGCCAGCCCCAGCATTTT.

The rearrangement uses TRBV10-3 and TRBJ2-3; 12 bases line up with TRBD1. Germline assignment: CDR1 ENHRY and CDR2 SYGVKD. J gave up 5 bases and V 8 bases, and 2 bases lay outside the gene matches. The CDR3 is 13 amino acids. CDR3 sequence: CAIGTGGEDTQYF. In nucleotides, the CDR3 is TGTGCCATCGGGACAGGGGGCGAAGATACGCAGTATTTT.

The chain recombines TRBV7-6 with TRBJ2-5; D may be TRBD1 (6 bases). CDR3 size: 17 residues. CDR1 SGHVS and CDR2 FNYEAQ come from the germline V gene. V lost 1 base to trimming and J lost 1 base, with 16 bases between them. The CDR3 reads CASSLDYGGSVQETQYF. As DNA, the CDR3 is TGTGCCAGCAGCTTAGATTATGGGGGCTCGGTCCAAGAGACCCAGTACTTC.

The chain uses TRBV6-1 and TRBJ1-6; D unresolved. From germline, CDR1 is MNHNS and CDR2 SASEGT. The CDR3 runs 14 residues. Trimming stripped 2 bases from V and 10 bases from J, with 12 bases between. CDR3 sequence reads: CASSESAGRSPLHF. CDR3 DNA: TGTGCCAGCAGTGAATCGGCGGGCAGGTCACCCCTCCACTTT.

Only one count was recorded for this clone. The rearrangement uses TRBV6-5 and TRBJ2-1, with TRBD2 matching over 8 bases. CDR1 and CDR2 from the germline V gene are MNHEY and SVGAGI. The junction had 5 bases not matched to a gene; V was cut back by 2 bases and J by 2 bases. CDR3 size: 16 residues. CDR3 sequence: CASSYGGGQTYNEQFF. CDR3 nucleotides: TGTGCCAGCAGTTACGGCGGGGGGCAAACCTACAATGAGCAGTTCTTC.

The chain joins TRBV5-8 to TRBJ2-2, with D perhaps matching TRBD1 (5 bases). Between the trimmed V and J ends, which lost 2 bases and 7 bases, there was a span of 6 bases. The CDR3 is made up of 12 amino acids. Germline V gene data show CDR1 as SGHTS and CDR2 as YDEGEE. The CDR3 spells CASSLGVGELFF. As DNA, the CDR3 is TGTGCCAGCAGCTTAGGGGTCGGGGAGCTGTTTTTT.

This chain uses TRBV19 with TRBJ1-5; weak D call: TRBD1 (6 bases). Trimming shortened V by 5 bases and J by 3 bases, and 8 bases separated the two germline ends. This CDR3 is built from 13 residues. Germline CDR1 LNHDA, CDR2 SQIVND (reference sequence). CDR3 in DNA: TGTGCCAGTAGTGGACAGAACAATCAGCCCCAGCATTTT. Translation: CASSGQNNQPQHF.

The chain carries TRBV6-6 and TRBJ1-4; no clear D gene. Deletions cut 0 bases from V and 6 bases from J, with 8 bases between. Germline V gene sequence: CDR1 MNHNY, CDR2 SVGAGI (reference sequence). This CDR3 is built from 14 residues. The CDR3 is CASSYSRSYEKLFF. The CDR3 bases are TGTGCCAGCAGTTACTCCCGGAGCTATGAAAAACTGTTTTTT.

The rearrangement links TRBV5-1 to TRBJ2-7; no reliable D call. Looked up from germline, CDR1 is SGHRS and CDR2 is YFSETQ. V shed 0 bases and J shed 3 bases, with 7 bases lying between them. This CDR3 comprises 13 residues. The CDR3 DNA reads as TGCGCCAGCAGCTTGGGGCGGCTCTACGAGCAGTACTTC. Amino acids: CASSLGRLYEQYF.

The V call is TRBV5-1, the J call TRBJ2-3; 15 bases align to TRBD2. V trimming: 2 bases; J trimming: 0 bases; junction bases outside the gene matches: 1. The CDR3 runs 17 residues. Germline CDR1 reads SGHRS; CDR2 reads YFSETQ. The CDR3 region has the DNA TGCGCCAGCAGCTTCGGACTAGCGGGGGGGAGCACAGATACGCAGTATTTT. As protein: CASSFGLAGGSTDTQYF.

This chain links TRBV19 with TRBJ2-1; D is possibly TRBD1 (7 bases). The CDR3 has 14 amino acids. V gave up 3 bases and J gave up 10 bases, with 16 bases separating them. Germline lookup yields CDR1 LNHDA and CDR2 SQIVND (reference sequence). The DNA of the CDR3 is TGTGCCAGTAGTATCCGGGGGCCAGGGGGGGAGCAGTTCTTC. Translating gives CASSIRGPGGEQFF.

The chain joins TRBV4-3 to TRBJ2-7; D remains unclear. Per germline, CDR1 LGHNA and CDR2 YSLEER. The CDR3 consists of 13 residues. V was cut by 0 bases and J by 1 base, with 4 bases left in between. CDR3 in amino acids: CASSQDQSYEQYF. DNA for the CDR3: TGCGCCAGCAGCCAAGATCAGTCCTACGAGCAGTACTTC.

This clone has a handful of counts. As DNA, the CDR3 is TGTGCCAGCAGCCTAGGGGAGTACACTGAAGCTTTCTTT. Its translation: CASSLGEYTEAFF. The rearrangement uses TRBV7-9 and TRBJ1-1; TRBD1 is a possible D gene (5 bases). The CDR3 spans 13 residues. The ends were cut back, 5 bases at V and 3 bases at J, with 10 bases in the middle. Germline lookup yields CDR1 SEHNR and CDR2 FQNEAQ (reference sequence).

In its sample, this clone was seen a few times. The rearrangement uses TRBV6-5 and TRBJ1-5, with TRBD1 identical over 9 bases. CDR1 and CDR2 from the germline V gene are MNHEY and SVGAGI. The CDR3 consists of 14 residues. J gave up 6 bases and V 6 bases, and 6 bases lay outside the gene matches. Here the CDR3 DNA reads TGTGCCAGCAGGGTGGGACAGGGATTTCAGCCCCAGCATTTT. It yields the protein CASRVGQGFQPQHF.

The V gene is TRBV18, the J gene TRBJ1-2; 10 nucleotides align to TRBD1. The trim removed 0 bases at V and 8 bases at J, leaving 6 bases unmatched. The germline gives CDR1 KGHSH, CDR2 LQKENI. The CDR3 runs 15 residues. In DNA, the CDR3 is TGTGCCAGCTCACCACCGGTGACAGGGGGCCGGGGCTACACCTTC. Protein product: CASSPPVTGGRGYTF. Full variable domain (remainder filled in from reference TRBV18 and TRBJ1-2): NAGVMQNPRHLVRRRGQEARLRCSPMKGHSHVYWYRQLPEEGLKFMVYLQKENIIDESGMPKERFSAEFPKEGPSILRIQQVVRGDSAAYFCASSPPVTGGRGYTFGSGTRLTVV.

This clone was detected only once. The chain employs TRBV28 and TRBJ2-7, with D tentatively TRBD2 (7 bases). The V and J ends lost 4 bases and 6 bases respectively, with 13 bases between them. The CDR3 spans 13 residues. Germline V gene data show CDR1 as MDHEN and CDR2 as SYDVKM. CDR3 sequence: CASSWGGWREQYF. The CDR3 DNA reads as TGTGCCAGCAGTTGGGGGGGCTGGCGCGAGCAGTACTTC.

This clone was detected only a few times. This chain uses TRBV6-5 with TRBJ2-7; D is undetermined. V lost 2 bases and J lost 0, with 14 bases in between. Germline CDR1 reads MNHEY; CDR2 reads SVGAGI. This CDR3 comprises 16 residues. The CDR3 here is CASSYRHPPGSYEQYF. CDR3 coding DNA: TGTGCCAGCAGTTACCGGCACCCTCCGGGCTCCTACGAGCAGTACTTC.

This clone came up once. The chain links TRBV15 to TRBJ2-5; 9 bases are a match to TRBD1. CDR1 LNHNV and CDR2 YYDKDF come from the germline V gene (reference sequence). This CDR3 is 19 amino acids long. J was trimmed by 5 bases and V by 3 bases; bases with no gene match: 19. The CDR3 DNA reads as TGTGCCACCAGCAGCGCCGGGGGGCTTACAGGGGGCGCTTGGGAGACCCAGTACTTC. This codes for CATSSAGGLTGGAWETQYF.

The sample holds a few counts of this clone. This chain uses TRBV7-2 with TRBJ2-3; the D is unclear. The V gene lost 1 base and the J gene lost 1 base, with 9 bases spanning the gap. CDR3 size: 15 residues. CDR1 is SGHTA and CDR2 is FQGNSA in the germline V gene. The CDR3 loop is CASSLVAARTDTQYF. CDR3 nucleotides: TGTGCCAGCAGCTTAGTTGCGGCCCGCACAGATACGCAGTATTTT.

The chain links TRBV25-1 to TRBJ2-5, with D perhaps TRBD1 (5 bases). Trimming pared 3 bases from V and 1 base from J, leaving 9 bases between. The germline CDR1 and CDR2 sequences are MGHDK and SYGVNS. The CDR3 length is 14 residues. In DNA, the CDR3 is TGTGCCAGCAGTGACAGGGTAGCCCAAGAGACCCAGTACTTC. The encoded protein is CASSDRVAQETQYF.

The CDR3 sequence: CASTTTGFNEKLFF. The CDR3 DNA reads TGTGCCAGCACCACGACAGGATTTAATGAAAAACTGTTTTTT. The J gene is TRBJ1-4, the V gene TRBV6-6, with a weak D call TRBD1 (6 bases). There are 14 residues in the CDR3. V was clipped by 7 bases and J by 4 bases, with 13 bases between them. Germline V gene sequence: CDR1 MNHNY, CDR2 SVGAGI (reference sequence).

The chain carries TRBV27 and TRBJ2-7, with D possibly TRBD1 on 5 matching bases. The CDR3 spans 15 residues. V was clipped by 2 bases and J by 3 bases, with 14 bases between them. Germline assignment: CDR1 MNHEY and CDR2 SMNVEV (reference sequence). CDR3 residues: CASSLTGQGLYEQYF. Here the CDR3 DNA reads TGTGCCAGCAGTTTAACGGGCCAGGGTCTCTACGAGCAGTACTTC.

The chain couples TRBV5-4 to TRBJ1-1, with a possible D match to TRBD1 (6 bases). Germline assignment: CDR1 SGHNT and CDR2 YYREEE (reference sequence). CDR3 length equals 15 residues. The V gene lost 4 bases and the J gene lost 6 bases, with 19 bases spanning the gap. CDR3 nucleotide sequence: TGTGCCAGCAGCCTAGGAGAAGCGGCAGGGGCTGAAGCTTTCTTT. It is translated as CASSLGEAAGAEAFF.

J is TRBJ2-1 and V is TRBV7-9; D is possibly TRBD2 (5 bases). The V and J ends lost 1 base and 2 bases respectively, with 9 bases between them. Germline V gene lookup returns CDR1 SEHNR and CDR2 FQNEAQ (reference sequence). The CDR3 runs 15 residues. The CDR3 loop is CASSLDGGAYNEQFF. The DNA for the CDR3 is TGTGCCAGCAGCTTAGATGGAGGAGCCTACAATGAGCAGTTCTTC.

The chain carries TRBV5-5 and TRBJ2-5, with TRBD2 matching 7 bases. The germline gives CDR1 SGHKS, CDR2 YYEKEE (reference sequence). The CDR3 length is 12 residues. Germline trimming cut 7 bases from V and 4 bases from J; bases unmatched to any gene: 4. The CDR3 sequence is CASYIAGETQYF. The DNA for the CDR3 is TGTGCCAGCTACATAGCGGGAGAGACCCAGTACTTC.

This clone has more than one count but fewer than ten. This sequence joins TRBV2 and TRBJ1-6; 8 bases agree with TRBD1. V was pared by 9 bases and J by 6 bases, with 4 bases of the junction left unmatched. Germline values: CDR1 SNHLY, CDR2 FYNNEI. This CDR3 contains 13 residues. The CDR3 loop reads CASGQGGNSPLHF. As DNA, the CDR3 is TGTGCCAGTGGACAGGGCGGTAATTCACCCCTCCACTTT.

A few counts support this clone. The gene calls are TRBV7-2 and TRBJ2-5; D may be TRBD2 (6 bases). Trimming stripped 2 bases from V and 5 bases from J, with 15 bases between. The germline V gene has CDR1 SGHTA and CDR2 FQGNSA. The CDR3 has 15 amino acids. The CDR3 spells CASSLSPGARETQYF. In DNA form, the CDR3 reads TGTGCCAGCAGCTTATCCCCGGGAGCACGGGAGACCCAGTACTTC.

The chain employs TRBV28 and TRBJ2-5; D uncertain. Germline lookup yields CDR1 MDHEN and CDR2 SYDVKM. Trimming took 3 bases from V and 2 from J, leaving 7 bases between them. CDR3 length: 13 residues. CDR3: CASSFGGQETQYF. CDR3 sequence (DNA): TGTGCCAGCAGTTTTGGCGGACAAGAGACCCAGTACTTC.

Here the CDR3 reads CASSSGRGNQPQHF. The DNA of the CDR3 is TGTGCCAGCAGCTCGGGTCGGGGCAATCAGCCCCAGCATTTT. This sequence joins TRBV11-2 and TRBJ1-5; D not resolved. V was trimmed by 4 bases and J by 2 bases, leaving 9 bases between them. Germline CDR1 SGHAT, CDR2 FQNNGV. The CDR3 extends over 14 amino acids.

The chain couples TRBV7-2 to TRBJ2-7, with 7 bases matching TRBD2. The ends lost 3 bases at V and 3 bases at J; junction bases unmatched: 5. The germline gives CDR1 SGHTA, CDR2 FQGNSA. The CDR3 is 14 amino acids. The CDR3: CASSFGGFDYEQYF. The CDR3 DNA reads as TGTGCCAGCAGCTTCGGGGGGTTCGACTACGAGCAGTACTTC.

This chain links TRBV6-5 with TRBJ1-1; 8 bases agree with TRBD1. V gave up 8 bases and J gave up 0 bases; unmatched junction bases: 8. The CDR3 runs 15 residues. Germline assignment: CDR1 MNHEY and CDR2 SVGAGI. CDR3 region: CASQPQGAMNTEAFF. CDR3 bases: TGTGCCAGCCAGCCCCAGGGGGCCATGAACACTGAAGCTTTCTTT.